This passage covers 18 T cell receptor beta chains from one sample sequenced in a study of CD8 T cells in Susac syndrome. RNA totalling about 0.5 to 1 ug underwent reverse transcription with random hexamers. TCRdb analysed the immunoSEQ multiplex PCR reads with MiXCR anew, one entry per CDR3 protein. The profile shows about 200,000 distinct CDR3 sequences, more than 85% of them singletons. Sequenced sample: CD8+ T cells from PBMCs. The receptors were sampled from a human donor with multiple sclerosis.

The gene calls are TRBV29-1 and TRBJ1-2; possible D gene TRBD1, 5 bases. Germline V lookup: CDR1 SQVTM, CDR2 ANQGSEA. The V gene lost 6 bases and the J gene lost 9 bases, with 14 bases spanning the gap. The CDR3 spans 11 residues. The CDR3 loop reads CSVPGLPSYTF. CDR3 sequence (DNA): TGCAGCGTGCCGGGACTCCCTAGCTACACCTTC.

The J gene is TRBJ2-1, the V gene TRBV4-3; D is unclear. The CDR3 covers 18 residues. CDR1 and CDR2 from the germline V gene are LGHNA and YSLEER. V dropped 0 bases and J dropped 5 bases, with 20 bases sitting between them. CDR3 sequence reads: CASSQDRFIGVGDNEQFF. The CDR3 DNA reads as TGCGCCAGCAGCCAAGATCGGTTCATAGGAGTTGGGGACAATGAGCAGTTCTTC.

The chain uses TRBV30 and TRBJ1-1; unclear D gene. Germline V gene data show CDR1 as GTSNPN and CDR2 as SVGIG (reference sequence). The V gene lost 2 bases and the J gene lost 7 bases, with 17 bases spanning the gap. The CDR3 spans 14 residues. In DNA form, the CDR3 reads TGTGCCTGGAGTTACGGAGCGGGATTTATTGAAGCTTTCTTT. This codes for CAWSYGAGFIEAFF. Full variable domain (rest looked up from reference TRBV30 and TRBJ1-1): SQTIHQWPATLVQPVGSPLSLECTVEGTSNPNLYWYRQAAGRGLQLLFYSVGIGQISSEVPQNLSASRPQDRQFILSSKKLLLSDSGFYLCAWSYGAGFIEAFFGQGTRLTVV.

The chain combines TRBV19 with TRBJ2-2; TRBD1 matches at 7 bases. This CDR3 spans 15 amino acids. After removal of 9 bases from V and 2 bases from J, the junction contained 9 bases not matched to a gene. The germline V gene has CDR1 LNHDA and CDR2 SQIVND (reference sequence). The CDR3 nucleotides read TGTGCCAGCTCCCGACAGGGTGGAAACACCGGGGAGCTGTTTTTT. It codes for CASSRQGGNTGELFF.

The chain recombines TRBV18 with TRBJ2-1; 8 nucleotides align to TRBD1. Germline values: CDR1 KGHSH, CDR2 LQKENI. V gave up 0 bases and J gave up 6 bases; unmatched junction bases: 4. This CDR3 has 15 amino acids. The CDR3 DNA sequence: TGTGCCAGCTCACCACCGCAGGGGGCAGGCAATGAGCAGTTCTTC. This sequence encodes CASSPPQGAGNEQFF.

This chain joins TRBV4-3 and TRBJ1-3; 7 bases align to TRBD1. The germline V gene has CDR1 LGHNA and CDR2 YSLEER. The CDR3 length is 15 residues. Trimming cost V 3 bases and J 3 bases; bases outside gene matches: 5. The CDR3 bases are TGCGCCAGCAGCCACCACGACAGGGTTGGAAACACCATATATTTT. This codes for CASSHHDRVGNTIYF.

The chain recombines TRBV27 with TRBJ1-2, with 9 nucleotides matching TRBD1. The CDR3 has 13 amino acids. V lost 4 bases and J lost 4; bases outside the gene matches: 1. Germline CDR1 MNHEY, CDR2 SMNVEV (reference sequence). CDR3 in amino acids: CASSWGQGYGYTF. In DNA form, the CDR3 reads TGTGCCAGCAGTTGGGGACAGGGCTATGGCTACACCTTC.

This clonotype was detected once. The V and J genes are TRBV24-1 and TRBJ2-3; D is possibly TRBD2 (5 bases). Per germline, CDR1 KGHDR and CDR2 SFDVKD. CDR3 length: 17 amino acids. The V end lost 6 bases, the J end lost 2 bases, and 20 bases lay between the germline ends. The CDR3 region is CATSSPVGSVSTDTQYF. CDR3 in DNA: TGTGCCACCAGTTCTCCAGTGGGTAGCGTCTCCACAGATACGCAGTATTTT.

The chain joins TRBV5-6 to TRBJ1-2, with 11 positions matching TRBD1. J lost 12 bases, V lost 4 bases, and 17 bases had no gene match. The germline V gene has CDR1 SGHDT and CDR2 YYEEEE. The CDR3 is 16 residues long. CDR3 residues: CASSPDYPGQGVSDTF. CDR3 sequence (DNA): TGTGCCAGCAGCCCGGATTATCCGGGACAGGGGGTTTCGGACACCTTC.

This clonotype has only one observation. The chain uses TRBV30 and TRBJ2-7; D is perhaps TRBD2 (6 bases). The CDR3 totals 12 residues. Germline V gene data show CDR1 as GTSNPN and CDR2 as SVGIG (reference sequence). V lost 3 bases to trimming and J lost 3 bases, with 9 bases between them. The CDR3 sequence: CAWREGNYEQYF. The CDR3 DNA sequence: TGTGCCTGGAGGGAGGGGAACTACGAGCAGTACTTC.

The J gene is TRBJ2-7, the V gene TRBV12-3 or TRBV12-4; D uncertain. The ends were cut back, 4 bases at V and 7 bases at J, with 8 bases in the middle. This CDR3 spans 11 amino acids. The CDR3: CASSSGWEQYF. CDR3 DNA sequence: TGTGCCAGCAGTTCGGGTTGGGAGCAGTACTTC.

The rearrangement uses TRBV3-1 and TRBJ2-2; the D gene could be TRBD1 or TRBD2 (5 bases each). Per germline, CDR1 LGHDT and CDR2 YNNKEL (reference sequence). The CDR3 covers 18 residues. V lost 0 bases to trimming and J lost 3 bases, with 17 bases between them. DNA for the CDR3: TGTGCCAGCAGCCAAGAAGGTACCCTCAGAGGGGACACCGGGGAGCTGTTTTTT. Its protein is CASSQEGTLRGDTGELFF. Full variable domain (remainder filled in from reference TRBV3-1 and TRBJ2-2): DTAVSQTPKYLVTQMGNDKSIKCEQNLGHDTMYWYKQDSKKFLKIMFSYNNKELIINETVPNRFSPKSPDKAHLNLHINSLELGDSAVYFCASSQEGTLRGDTGELFFGEGSRLTVL.

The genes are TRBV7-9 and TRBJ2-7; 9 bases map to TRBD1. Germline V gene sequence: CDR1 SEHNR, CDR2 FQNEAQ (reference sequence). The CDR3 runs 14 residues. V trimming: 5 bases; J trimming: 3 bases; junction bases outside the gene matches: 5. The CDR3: CASSPDRGFYEQYF. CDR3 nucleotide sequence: TGTGCCAGCAGCCCCGACAGGGGGTTCTACGAGCAGTACTTC.

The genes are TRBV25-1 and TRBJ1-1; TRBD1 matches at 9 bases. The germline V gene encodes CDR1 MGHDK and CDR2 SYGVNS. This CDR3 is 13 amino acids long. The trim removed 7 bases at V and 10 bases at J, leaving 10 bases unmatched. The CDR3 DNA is TGTGCCAGCATTCAAACAGGGGGCTTAGGAGCTTTCTTT. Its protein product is CASIQTGGLGAFF.

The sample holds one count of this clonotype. CDR3 sequence (DNA): TGTGCCAGCAGCCCGTACGGGACAGTGCACGAGCAGTACTTC. As protein: CASSPYGTVHEQYF. The gene calls are TRBV5-8 and TRBJ2-7; 7 positions agree with TRBD1. From germline, CDR1 is SGHTS and CDR2 YDEGEE. The CDR3 sequence is 14 residues long. V shed 4 bases, J shed 5 bases, and the junction held 9 bases outside the gene matches.

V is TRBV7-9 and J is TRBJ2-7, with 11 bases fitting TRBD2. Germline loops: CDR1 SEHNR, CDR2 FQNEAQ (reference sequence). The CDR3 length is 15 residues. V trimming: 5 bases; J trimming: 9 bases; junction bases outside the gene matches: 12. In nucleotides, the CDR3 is TGTGCCAGCAGCCCACCGCTAGCGGGAGGCCCGGGGCAGTACTTC. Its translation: CASSPPLAGGPGQYF.

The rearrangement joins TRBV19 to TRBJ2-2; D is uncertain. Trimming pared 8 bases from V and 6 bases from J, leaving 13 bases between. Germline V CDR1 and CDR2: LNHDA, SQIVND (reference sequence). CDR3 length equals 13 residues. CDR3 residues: CASAPWSAGELFF. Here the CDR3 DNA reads TGTGCCAGTGCGCCCTGGAGCGCCGGGGAGCTGTTTTTT.

CDR3 region: CASSLDGSSYEQYF. The CDR3 DNA sequence: TGTGCCAGCAGCTTGGACGGGAGCTCCTACGAGCAGTACTTC. The V call is TRBV5-6, the J call TRBJ2-7, with D perhaps matching TRBD2 (6 bases). CDR1 is SGHDT, CDR2 YYEEEE, per germline. CDR3 size: 14 residues. Trimming shortened V by 0 bases and J by 0 bases, and 7 bases separated the two germline ends.